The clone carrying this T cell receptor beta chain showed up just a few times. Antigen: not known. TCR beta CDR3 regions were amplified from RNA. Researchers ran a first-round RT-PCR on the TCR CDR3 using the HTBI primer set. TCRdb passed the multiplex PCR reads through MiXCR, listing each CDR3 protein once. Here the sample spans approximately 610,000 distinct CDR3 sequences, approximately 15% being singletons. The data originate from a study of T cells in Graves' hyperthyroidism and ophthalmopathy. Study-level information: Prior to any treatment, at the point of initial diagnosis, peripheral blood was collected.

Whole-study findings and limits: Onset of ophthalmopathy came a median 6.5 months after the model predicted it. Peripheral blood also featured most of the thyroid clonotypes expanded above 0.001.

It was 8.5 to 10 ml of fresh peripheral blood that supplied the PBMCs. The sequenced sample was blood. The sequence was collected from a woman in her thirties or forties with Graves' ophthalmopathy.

In DNA, the CDR3 is TGTGCCAGCAGCTTCCAAGCGGGAGGGACCCAGTACTTC. It yields the protein CASSFQAGGTQYF. The chain carries TRBV7-2 and TRBJ2-5, with TRBD2 identical over 9 bases. The CDR3 totals 13 residues. V lost 3 bases to trimming and J lost 7 bases; unmatched junction nucleotides: 3. Germline values: CDR1 SGHTA, CDR2 FQGNSA.